Shown below are 21 T cell receptor beta chains from a single sample sequenced in a study of identical twins. Each CDR3 protein is one row after TCRdb ran MiXCR on the 5' RACE reads. Counted here are about 720,000 distinct CDR3 sequences, roughly 18% occurring once; the ten biggest clones make up about 12%. The same specimen was also included in a second study, on T cells expressing NK-cell markers.

The sample was PBMCs. The receptors here all came from a young woman in good health.

This clonotype was seen at least ten times. V usage is TRBV12-3 or TRBV12-4 and J usage is TRBJ2-7, with a tentative D call TRBD1 (6 bases). The CDR3 consists of 11 residues. Trimming shortened V by 7 bases and J by 5 bases, and 9 bases separated the two germline ends. CDR3 DNA sequence: TGTGCCAGCACCAGGGGCGACGAGCAGTACTTC. Protein sequence: CASTRGDEQYF.

The count of this clonotype is one. V is TRBV2 and J is TRBJ1-2; D gene uncertain. Germline V gene lookup returns CDR1 SNHLY and CDR2 FYNNEI. V lost 6 bases to trimming and J lost 5 bases, with 7 bases between them. There are 11 residues in the CDR3. The DNA of the CDR3 is TGTGCCAGCAGAGGCGAATATGGCTACACCTTC. It translates to CASRGEYGYTF.

The chain links TRBV4-3 to TRBJ2-7; D may match TRBD1 or TRBD2 (6 bases each). Trimming removed 0 bases from V and 5 bases from J, with 14 bases in between. The CDR3 runs to 15 residues. Germline CDR1 reads LGHNA; CDR2 reads YSLEER. CDR3 loop: CASSQEMPGAHEQYF. In DNA, the CDR3 is TGCGCCAGCAGCCAAGAAATGCCGGGGGCCCACGAGCAGTACTTC.

The gene calls are TRBV7-8 and TRBJ1-2; D unresolved. Looked up from germline, CDR1 is SGHVS and CDR2 is FQNEAQ. The germline V and J ends were trimmed by 9 bases and 4 bases, with 18 bases remaining between them. CDR3 length equals 14 residues. CDR3 nucleotide sequence: TGTGCCAGGGGCTCCGGGCCCCCCTGCTATGGCTACACCTTC. Protein product: CARGSGPPCYGYTF. Full variable domain (remainder filled in from reference TRBV7-8 and TRBJ1-2): GAGVSQSPRYKVAKRGQDVALRCDPISGHVSLFWYQQALGQGPEFLTYFQNEAQLDKSGLPSDRFFAERPEGSVSTLKIQRTQQEDSAVYLCARGSGPPCYGYTFGSGTRLTVV.

In this sample, this clonotype turned up a few times. The V and J genes are TRBV20-1 and TRBJ2-2; D possibly corresponds to TRBD1 (6 bases). Germline assignment: CDR1 DFQATT and CDR2 SNEGSKA (reference sequence). The V end lost 3 bases, the J end lost 2 bases, and 13 bases lay between the germline ends. The CDR3 totals 15 residues. CDR3 sequence reads: CSASRQEPNTGELFF. DNA of the CDR3: TGCAGTGCTAGCAGACAGGAGCCTAACACCGGGGAGCTGTTTTTT.

The chain carries TRBV15 and TRBJ2-2; 10 bases line up with TRBD1. The V gene end was trimmed by 2 bases and the J gene end by 4 bases; junction bases not matched to a gene: 4. This CDR3 region has 16 residues. Germline V CDR1 and CDR2: LNHNV, YYDKDF (reference sequence). In DNA form, the CDR3 reads TGTGCCACCAGCAGAAACCGGGACAGGGGCACCGGGGAGCTGTTTTTT. Encoded protein: CATSRNRDRGTGELFF.

This chain connects TRBV7-8 to TRBJ2-7; TRBD1 agrees at 9 bases. The CDR3 spans 16 residues. Trimming cost V 3 bases and J 2 bases; bases outside gene matches: 8. CDR1 and CDR2 from the germline V gene are SGHVS and FQNEAQ. The CDR3 nucleotides are TGTGCCAGCAGCTTCCCCGGCGGGACAGGGACCTACGAGCAGTACTTC. It is translated as CASSFPGGTGTYEQYF.

This clonotype has at least ten counts. The chain recombines TRBV6-6 with TRBJ1-6, with a tentative D call TRBD1 (6 bases). V gave up 2 bases and J gave up 10 bases, with 9 bases separating them. This CDR3 region has 13 residues. Per germline, CDR1 MNHNY and CDR2 SVGAGI (reference sequence). Here the CDR3 DNA reads TGTGCCAGCAGTTACGGCGGGGGCTCACCCCTCCACTTT. Encoded protein: CASSYGGGSPLHF.

The rearrangement links TRBV7-8 to TRBJ2-7, with TRBD1 matching over 8 bases. Trimming took 5 bases from V and 1 from J; bases not matched to a gene: 7. The CDR3 contains 15 residues. Per germline, CDR1 SGHVS and CDR2 FQNEAQ. This CDR3 reads CASSPDRVNSYEQYF. DNA for the CDR3: TGTGCCAGCAGCCCGGACAGGGTAAATTCCTACGAGCAGTACTTC.

This clonotype was observed a few times. The chain combines TRBV6-5 with TRBJ1-2, with 8 bases fitting TRBD1. V was clipped by 2 bases and J by 3 bases; unmatched bases: 14. Germline assignment: CDR1 MNHEY and CDR2 SVGAGI. This CDR3 spans 18 amino acids. CDR3 coding DNA: TGTGCCAGCAGTTACGGGACAGGATATAATGTTGGGGACTATGGCTACACCTTC. It yields the protein CASSYGTGYNVGDYGYTF.

This clonotype was counted only a few times. The chain joins TRBV7-9 to TRBJ2-1; D gene unclear. V shed 0 bases and J shed 4 bases, with 10 bases lying between them. CDR1 is SEHNR and CDR2 is FQNEAQ in the germline V gene (reference sequence). The CDR3 length is 15 residues. DNA of the CDR3: TGTGCCAGCAGCTTAGCGCAGTCCGGATACAATGAGCAGTTCTTC. Protein product: CASSLAQSGYNEQFF.

This chain joins TRBV11-2 and TRBJ2-1; D may be TRBD1 (6 bases). Trimming removed 6 bases from V and 4 bases from J, with 28 bases in between. Germline CDR1 is SGHAT and CDR2 is FQNNGV. This CDR3 is built from 19 residues. The CDR3 region has the DNA TGTGCCAGCAGTCCGATTAGGCAGGGGCCCCGCCTCATTTACAATGAGCAGTTCTTC. Protein sequence: CASSPIRQGPRLIYNEQFF.

This clonotype was counted only a few times. The V call is TRBV20-1, the J call TRBJ1-2, with D possibly TRBD1 on 5 matching bases. Per germline, CDR1 DFQATT and CDR2 SNEGSKA (reference sequence). The V end lost 5 bases, the J end lost 2 bases, and 18 bases lay between the germline ends. This CDR3 is built from 15 residues. The CDR3 loop reads CSAPGSNHRNYGYTF. CDR3 nucleotides: TGCAGTGCTCCGGGGTCTAATCACAGGAACTATGGCTACACCTTC.

This clonotype showed up just a few times. J is TRBJ2-1 and V is TRBV9; D is ambiguous. Trimming shortened V by 4 bases and J by 3 bases, and 14 bases separated the two germline ends. Per the germline V gene, CDR1 is SGDLS and CDR2 is YYNGEE. The CDR3 spans 15 residues. The CDR3 region has the DNA TGTGCCAGCAGCTTCGGTCCTACGGGCTACAATGAGCAGTTCTTC. Encoded protein: CASSFGPTGYNEQFF.

This clonotype was detected only a few times. The rearrangement uses TRBV7-2 and TRBJ1-1; TRBD1 matches 7 bases. J lost 5 bases, V lost 5 bases, and 11 bases had no gene match. CDR3 length: 15 amino acids. CDR1 and CDR2 from the germline V gene are SGHTA and FQGNSA. For the CDR3, the DNA is TGTGCCAGCAGCAAGCGGGGACAGAGGGGTACTGAAGCTTTCTTT. Protein sequence: CASSKRGQRGTEAFF.

There are a few counts of this clonotype. Germline and junction disagree at one end, which may indicate a read error. The chain combines TRBV10-3 with TRBJ2-7, with D maybe TRBD1 (5 bases). Germline CDR1 is ENHRY and CDR2 is SYGVKD. The CDR3 is made up of 12 amino acids. CDR3 residues: CAISQGSSEQYF. CDR3 in DNA: TGTGCCATCTCTCAGGGTTCCTCCGAGCAGTACTTC.

This sequence joins TRBV29-1 and TRBJ2-3; 9 bases align to TRBD1. The J segment lost 3 bases and the V segment lost 7 bases, leaving 5 bases of the junction unmatched. The CDR3 is 13 residues long. Germline CDR1 reads SQVTM; CDR2 reads ANQGSEA. CDR3 residues: CSEGQGNTDTQYF. In DNA, the CDR3 is TGCAGCGAAGGACAGGGGAATACAGATACGCAGTATTTT.

This chain connects TRBV20-1 to TRBJ2-3; D is unresolved. V was clipped by 2 bases and J by 2 bases, with 11 bases between them. The CDR3 covers 14 residues. Germline lookup yields CDR1 DFQATT and CDR2 SNEGSKA (reference sequence). Written as DNA, the CDR3 is TGCAGTGCTAGATCCTGGGCAGACACAGATACGCAGTATTTT. Translation: CSARSWADTDTQYF.

This clonotype was seen more than once but under ten times. The chain carries TRBV5-1 and TRBJ2-7, with TRBD2 matching over 8 bases. This CDR3 spans 15 amino acids. Germline V gene data show CDR1 as SGHRS and CDR2 as YFSETQ. Trimming took 0 bases from V and 6 from J; bases not matched to a gene: 8. The CDR3 sequence is CASSLVPTSEGEQYF. The CDR3 DNA reads as TGCGCCAGCAGCTTGGTTCCGACTAGCGAGGGCGAGCAGTACTTC.

The CDR3 bases are TGCGCCAGCAGCGAGGACCGACTCAGCACAGATACGCAGTATTTT. Protein sequence: CASSEDRLSTDTQYF. The chain joins TRBV4-3 to TRBJ2-3; D unclear. V lost 5 bases, J lost 0 bases, and 12 bases lay in between. Germline values: CDR1 LGHNA, CDR2 YSLEER. This CDR3 is built from 15 residues.

The V gene is TRBV7-9, the J gene TRBJ2-2; no reliable D call. The CDR3 extends over 13 amino acids. Per germline, CDR1 SEHNR and CDR2 FQNEAQ (reference sequence). The V end lost 4 bases, the J end lost 1 base, and 4 bases lay between the germline ends. The CDR3 DNA is TGTGCCAGCAGCTGGGAGAACACCGGGGAGCTGTTTTTT. It specifies CASSWENTGELFF.